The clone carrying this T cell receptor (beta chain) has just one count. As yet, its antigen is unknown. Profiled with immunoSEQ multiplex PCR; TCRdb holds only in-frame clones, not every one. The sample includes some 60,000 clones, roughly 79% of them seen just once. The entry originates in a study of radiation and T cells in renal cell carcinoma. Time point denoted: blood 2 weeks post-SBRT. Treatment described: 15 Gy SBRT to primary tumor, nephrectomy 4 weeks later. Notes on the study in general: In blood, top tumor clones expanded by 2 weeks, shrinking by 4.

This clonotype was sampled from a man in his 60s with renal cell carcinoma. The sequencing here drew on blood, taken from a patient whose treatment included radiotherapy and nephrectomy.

CDR3 nucleotide sequence: TGCGCCAGCCACACAGGGAGGGGATATGGCTACACCTTC. Protein product: CASHTGRGYGYTF. J is TRBJ1-2 and V is TRBV5-1, with a possible D match to TRBD1 (6 bases). This CDR3 is built from 13 residues. Germline lookup yields CDR1 SGHRS and CDR2 YFSETQ. V dropped 7 bases and J dropped 5 bases, with 15 bases sitting between them.